Listed here is a single T cell receptor (beta chain). Its antigen is not identified. This sample stems from a study of vaccination and CD4 T cells after COVID-19. Points from the study as a whole: Spike mono-reactivity was evident in 304 of the 307 vaccine-specific clones derived from convalescent patients.

The treatment was: roughly ten-day PBMC culture with coronavirus spike peptide pools or control peptides (ViraFEST assay). Pre-COVID-19 pandemic sampling (2011-2018) yielded the unexposed donor's CD4+ T cells. For ViraFEST, peptide pools expanded antigen-specific T cells, after which the TCRs were sequenced. Sequencing of DNA taken from cultured CD4+ T cells relied on the Oncomine TCR Beta short-read assay. Genomic DNA was extracted from cultured CD4+ T cells. MiXCR, run by TCRdb on the PCR reads, gives a single entry per CDR3 protein. The repertoire holds roughly 9,100 distinct CDR3 sequences, with less than 55% as singletons. CDR1 LNHDA and CDR2 SQIVND come from the germline V gene (reference sequence). The CDR3 has 13 amino acids. The V and J ends lost 1 base and 8 bases respectively, with 11 bases between them.

The clonotype comes from a human donor in good health. This chain connects TRBV19 to TRBJ1-1; no reliable D call. The sample comprised CD4+ T cells from blood, cultured in vitro. The CDR3 sequence: CASSIGRREEAFF. CDR3 DNA: TGTGCCAGTAGTATAGGGCGGAGGGAGGAAGCTTTCTTT. The entire variable domain, with the rest obtained from reference TRBV19 and TRBJ1-1, is as follows: DGGITQSPKYLFRKEGQNVTLSCEQNLNHDAMYWYRQDPGQGLRLIYYSQIVNDFQKGDIAEGYSVSREKKESFPLTVTSAQKNPTAFYLCASSIGRREEAFFGQGTRLTVV.